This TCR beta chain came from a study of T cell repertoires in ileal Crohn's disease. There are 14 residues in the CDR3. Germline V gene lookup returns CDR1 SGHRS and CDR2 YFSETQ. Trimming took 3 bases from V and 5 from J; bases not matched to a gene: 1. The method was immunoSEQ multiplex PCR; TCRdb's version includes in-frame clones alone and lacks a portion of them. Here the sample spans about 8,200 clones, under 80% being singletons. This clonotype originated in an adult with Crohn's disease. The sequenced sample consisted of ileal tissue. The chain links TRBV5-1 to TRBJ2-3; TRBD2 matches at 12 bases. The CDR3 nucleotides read TGCGCCAGCAGCTCGACTAGCGGGGGAGATACGCAGTATTTT. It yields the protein CASSSTSGGDTQYF.